Listed below are T cell receptor beta chains from one sample, sequenced in a study of neurological immune-mediated disorders. TCRdb reanalysed the 5' RACE reads using MiXCR and keeps one entry per CDR3 protein. The repertoire holds about 120,000 distinct CDR3 sequences, with about 3.4% as singletons. Material for sequencing was PBMCs. The receptors shown here come from a woman in her 30s with multiple sclerosis. The CDR3 runs from the conserved cysteine through the conserved F or W. Fields, in order: J gene, D gene, V gene, clone size, CDR3 DNA, CDR3 protein. D genes are given only for firm matches. For some rows the clone size is stated as once, few or many, or as a class when expanded; others skip it.

j_gene: TRBJ1-1
d_gene: NA
v_gene: TRBV11-3
abundance: NA
CDR3nt: TGTGCCAGCAGCCCGAATGGAGGCACTGAAGCTTTCTTT
CDR3aa: CASSPNGGTEAFF

j_gene: TRBJ2-7
d_gene: TRBD1
v_gene: TRBV7-9
abundance: many
CDR3nt: TGTGCCAGCAGCTTATGGACAGGAGCCTTCCACGAGCAGTACTTC
CDR3aa: CASSLWTGAFHEQYF

j_gene: TRBJ2-2
d_gene: NA
v_gene: TRBV5-1
abundance: many
CDR3nt: TGCGCCAGCAGCTTGAGTGGGACGGCGAACACCGGGGAGCTGTTTTTT
CDR3aa: CASSLSGTANTGELFF

j_gene: TRBJ1-2
d_gene: TRBD1
v_gene: TRBV6-5
abundance: many
CDR3nt: TGTGCCAGCAGTTGGGACAGCTTCTATGGCTACACCTTC
CDR3aa: CASSWDSFYGYTF

j_gene: TRBJ2-3
d_gene: TRBD2
v_gene: TRBV4-1
abundance: many
CDR3nt: TGCGCCAGCAGCCTAGGACTAGCGGGGGCGGAGGATACGCAGTATTTT
CDR3aa: CASSLGLAGAEDTQYF

j_gene: TRBJ2-1
d_gene: NA
v_gene: TRBV20-1
abundance: many
CDR3nt: TGCAGTGCTCGGCGACCCGGGGCAGGGAATGAGCAGTTCTTC
CDR3aa: CSARRPGAGNEQFF

j_gene: TRBJ1-6
d_gene: TRBD1
v_gene: TRBV20-1
abundance: many
CDR3nt: TGCAGTGCTTGGGGGGGAGGACAGGGGAATTCACCCCTCCACTTT
CDR3aa: CSAWGGGQGNSPLHF

j_gene: TRBJ2-1
d_gene: NA
v_gene: TRBV7-2
abundance: many
CDR3nt: TGTGCCAGCAGCGAAACCCCAGGGCCGGAGCAGTTCTTC
CDR3aa: CASSETPGPEQFF

j_gene: TRBJ1-6
d_gene: NA
v_gene: TRBV9
abundance: many
CDR3nt: TGTGCCAGCAGGAAAGGGCAGGAAAATTCACCCCTCCACTTT
CDR3aa: CASRKGQENSPLHF

j_gene: TRBJ1-3
d_gene: NA
v_gene: TRBV5-6
abundance: many
CDR3nt: TGTGCCAGCAGCTTGGGTTTTACGAAATCTGGAAACACCATATATTTT
CDR3aa: CASSLGFTKSGNTIYF

j_gene: TRBJ1-1
d_gene: NA
v_gene: TRBV7-2
abundance: many
CDR3nt: TGTGCCAGCAGCTTAAAGACCGGGATTCCGAACACTGAAGCTTTCTTT
CDR3aa: CASSLKTGIPNTEAFF

j_gene: TRBJ2-7
d_gene: TRBD2
v_gene: TRBV20-1
abundance: many
CDR3nt: TGCAGTGCTAGGGGACTAGCGGGCTACGAGCAGTACTTC
CDR3aa: CSARGLAGYEQYF

j_gene: TRBJ1-6
d_gene: NA
v_gene: TRBV27
abundance: many
CDR3nt: TGTGCCAGCAGAGCCCCTCCTGGTTCACCCCTCCACTTT
CDR3aa: CASRAPPGSPLHF

j_gene: TRBJ2-1
d_gene: TRBD1
v_gene: TRBV7-9
abundance: many
CDR3nt: TGTGCCAGCAGCGGGGACAGGTCCTACAATGAGCAGTTCTTC
CDR3aa: CASSGDRSYNEQFF

j_gene: TRBJ2-1
d_gene: TRBD2
v_gene: TRBV20-1
abundance: many
CDR3nt: TGCAGTGCTACCCTAACTAGCGGGAGAAACAATGAGCAGTTCTTC
CDR3aa: CSATLTSGRNNEQFF

j_gene: TRBJ2-5
d_gene: NA
v_gene: TRBV12-3/TRBV12-4
abundance: many
CDR3nt: TGTGCCAGCAGTTTAGGGAGGGGGCAGGAGACCCAGTACTTC
CDR3aa: CASSLGRGQETQYF

j_gene: TRBJ2-1
d_gene: TRBD1
v_gene: TRBV19
abundance: many
CDR3nt: TGTGCCAGTAGCCCGATATTGGGACAGGGGGTAGGCAATGAGCAGTTCTTC
CDR3aa: CASSPILGQGVGNEQFF

j_gene: TRBJ2-2
d_gene: TRBD2
v_gene: TRBV7-2
abundance: many
CDR3nt: TGTGCCAGCAGCTTGGAAGGCGGGAGGGAAACCGGGGAGCTGTTTTTT
CDR3aa: CASSLEGGRETGELFF

j_gene: TRBJ2-3
d_gene: TRBD2
v_gene: TRBV20-1
abundance: many
CDR3nt: TGCAGTGCAATACTAGCGGTTGACACAGATACGCAGTATTTT
CDR3aa: CSAILAVDTDTQYF

j_gene: TRBJ2-7
d_gene: NA
v_gene: TRBV5-5
abundance: many
CDR3nt: TGTGCCAGCAGCTTGGAGGCCTCAGGGGCCCCCTACGAGCAGTACTTC
CDR3aa: CASSLEASGAPYEQYF

j_gene: TRBJ1-1
d_gene: TRBD1
v_gene: TRBV20-1
abundance: many
CDR3nt: TGCAGTGCCATGAGCAGGGGGTCGACTGAAGCTTTCTTT
CDR3aa: CSAMSRGSTEAFF

j_gene: TRBJ1-2
d_gene: NA
v_gene: TRBV9
abundance: many
CDR3nt: TGTGCCAGCAGCGTAGACGGGAACTATGGCTACACCTTC
CDR3aa: CASSVDGNYGYTF

j_gene: TRBJ2-2
d_gene: NA
v_gene: TRBV14
abundance: many
CDR3nt: TGTGCCAGCAGCCAAGATCCCCTAGTGGAGGTCTCGAACACCGGGGAGCTGTTTTTT
CDR3aa: CASSQDPLVEVSNTGELFF

j_gene: TRBJ2-7
d_gene: NA
v_gene: TRBV7-2
abundance: many
CDR3nt: TGTGCCAGCAGCATGGGGTGGGGCCGGTCCCCCTACGAGCAGTACTTC
CDR3aa: CASSMGWGRSPYEQYF

j_gene: TRBJ1-5
d_gene: NA
v_gene: TRBV20-1
abundance: many
CDR3nt: TGCAGTGCTAGAGGGAAACGGGGGACTCAGCCCCAGCATTTT
CDR3aa: CSARGKRGTQPQHF

j_gene: TRBJ1-1
d_gene: NA
v_gene: TRBV20-1
abundance: many
CDR3nt: TGCAGTGCTCGGCGGGCTTCTGAAGCTTTCTTT
CDR3aa: CSARRASEAFF

j_gene: TRBJ2-2
d_gene: NA
v_gene: TRBV5-1
abundance: few
CDR3nt: TGCGCCAGCAGGCATCCCTCAGGCACCGGGGAGCTGTTTTTT
CDR3aa: CASRHPSGTGELFF

j_gene: TRBJ1-6
d_gene: TRBD1
v_gene: TRBV20-1
abundance: many
CDR3nt: TGCAGTGCTTCGCCAGGGGGACAGGGTCGTTCACCCCTCCACTTT
CDR3aa: CSASPGGQGRSPLHF

j_gene: TRBJ2-1
d_gene: NA
v_gene: TRBV18
abundance: NA
CDR3nt: TGTGCCAGCTCACCAGGGTTGAATGAGCAGTTCTTC
CDR3aa: CASSPGLNEQFF

j_gene: TRBJ2-5
d_gene: TRBD2
v_gene: TRBV5-1
abundance: many
CDR3nt: TGCGCCAGCAGCGAGCCCAGACTAGCGGGGGTAGGAGAGACCCAGTACTTC
CDR3aa: CASSEPRLAGVGETQYF

j_gene: TRBJ2-2
d_gene: TRBD1
v_gene: TRBV7-8
abundance: few
CDR3nt: TGTGCCAGCAGCGGACAGGGTCTAGGGACCGGGGAGCTGTTTTTT
CDR3aa: CASSGQGLGTGELFF

j_gene: TRBJ2-7
d_gene: NA
v_gene: TRBV6-6
abundance: many
CDR3nt: TGTGCCAGCAGTTACTCGAGCAGAGCTAGCTACGAGCAGTACTTC
CDR3aa: CASSYSSRASYEQYF